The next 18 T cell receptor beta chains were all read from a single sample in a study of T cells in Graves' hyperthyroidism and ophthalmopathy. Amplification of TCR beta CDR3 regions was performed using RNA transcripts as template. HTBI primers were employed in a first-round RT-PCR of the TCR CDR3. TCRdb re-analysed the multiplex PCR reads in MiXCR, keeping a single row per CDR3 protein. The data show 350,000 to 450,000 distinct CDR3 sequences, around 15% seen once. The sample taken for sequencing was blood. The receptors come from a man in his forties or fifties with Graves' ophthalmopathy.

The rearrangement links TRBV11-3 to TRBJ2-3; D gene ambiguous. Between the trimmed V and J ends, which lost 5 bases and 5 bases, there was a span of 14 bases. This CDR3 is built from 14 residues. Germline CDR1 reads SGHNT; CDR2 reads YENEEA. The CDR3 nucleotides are TGTGCCAGCAGCCCTTCCTCGCGAGGAGATACGCAGTATTTT. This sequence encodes CASSPSSRGDTQYF. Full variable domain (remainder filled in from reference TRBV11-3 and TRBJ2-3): EAGVVQSPRYKIIEKKQPVAFWCNPISGHNTLYWYLQNLGQGPELLIRYENEEAVDDSQLPKDRFSAERLKGVDSTLKIQPAELGDSAVYLCASSPSSRGDTQYFGPGTRLTVL.

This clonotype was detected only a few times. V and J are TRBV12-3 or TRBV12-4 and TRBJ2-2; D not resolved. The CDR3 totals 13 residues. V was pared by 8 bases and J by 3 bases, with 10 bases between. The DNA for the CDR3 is TGTGCCAGCGGGAAGACCTACACCGGGGAGCTGTTTTTT. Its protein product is CASGKTYTGELFF.

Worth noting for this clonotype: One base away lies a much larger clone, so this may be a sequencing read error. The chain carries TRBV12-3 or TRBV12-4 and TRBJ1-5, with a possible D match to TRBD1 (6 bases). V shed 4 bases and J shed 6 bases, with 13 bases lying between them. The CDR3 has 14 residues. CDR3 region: CASSWGRGGQPQHF. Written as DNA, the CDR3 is TGTGCCAGCAGTTGGGGGCGAGGTGGTCAGCCCCAGCATTTT.

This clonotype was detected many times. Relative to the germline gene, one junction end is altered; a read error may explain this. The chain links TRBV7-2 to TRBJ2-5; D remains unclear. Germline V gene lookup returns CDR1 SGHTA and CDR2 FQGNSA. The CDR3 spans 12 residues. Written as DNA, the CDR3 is TGTGCCAGTAGCTCGGCCGCACAGACCCAGTACTTC. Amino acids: CASSSAAQTQYF.

The DNA for the CDR3 is TGTGCCACCAGTCCCGAAGGACTAGCTACGAACACCGGGGAGCTGTTTTTT. Amino acid sequence: CATSPEGLATNTGELFF. The gene calls are TRBV24-1 and TRBJ2-2; TRBD2 aligns across 8 bases. V trimming: 6 bases; J trimming: 0 bases; junction bases outside the gene matches: 8. The CDR3 sequence is 17 residues long. CDR1 and CDR2 (germline): KGHDR, SFDVKD.

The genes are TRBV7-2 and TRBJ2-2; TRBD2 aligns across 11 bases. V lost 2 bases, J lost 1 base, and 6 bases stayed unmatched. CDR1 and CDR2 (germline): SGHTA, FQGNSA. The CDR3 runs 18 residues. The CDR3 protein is CASSLTTSGSVNTGELFF. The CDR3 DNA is TGTGCCAGCAGCTTAACTACTAGCGGGAGTGTGAACACCGGGGAGCTGTTTTTT.

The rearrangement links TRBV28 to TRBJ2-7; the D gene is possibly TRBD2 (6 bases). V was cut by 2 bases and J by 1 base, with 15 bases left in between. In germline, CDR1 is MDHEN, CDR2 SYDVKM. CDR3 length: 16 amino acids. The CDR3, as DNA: TGTGCCAGCAGTTTAATGGTGTCTCGGGGGTCCTACGAGCAGTACTTC. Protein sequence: CASSLMVSRGSYEQYF.

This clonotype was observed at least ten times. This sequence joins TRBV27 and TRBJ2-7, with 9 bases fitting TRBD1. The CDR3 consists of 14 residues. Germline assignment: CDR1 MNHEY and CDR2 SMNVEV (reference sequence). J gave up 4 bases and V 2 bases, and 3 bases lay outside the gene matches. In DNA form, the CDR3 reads TGTGCCAGCAGTTTAGGACAGGGGCAATACGAGCAGTACTTC. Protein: CASSLGQGQYEQYF.

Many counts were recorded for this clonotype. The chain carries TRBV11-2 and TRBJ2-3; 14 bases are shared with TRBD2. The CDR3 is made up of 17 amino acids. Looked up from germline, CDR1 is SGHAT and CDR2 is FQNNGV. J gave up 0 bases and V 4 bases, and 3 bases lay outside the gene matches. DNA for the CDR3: TGTGCCAGCAGCTGGAGACTAGCGGGAGGGAGCACAGATACGCAGTATTTT. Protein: CASSWRLAGGSTDTQYF.

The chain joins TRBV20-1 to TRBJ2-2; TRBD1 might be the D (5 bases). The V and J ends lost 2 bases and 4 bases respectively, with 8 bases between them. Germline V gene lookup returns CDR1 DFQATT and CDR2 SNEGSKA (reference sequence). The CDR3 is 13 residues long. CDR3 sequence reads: CSARQGGTGELFF. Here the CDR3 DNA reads TGCAGTGCTAGACAGGGTGGCACCGGGGAGCTGTTTTTT.

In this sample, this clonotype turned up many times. Here the CDR3 DNA reads TGTGCCAGCAGCTTAGCTGCGGGGGCGGGGGAGCAGTTCTTC. Residues: CASSLAAGAGEQFF. V and J are TRBV11-2 and TRBJ2-1, with D maybe TRBD2 (7 bases). Trimming took 1 base from V and 10 from J, leaving 14 bases between them. This CDR3 contains 14 residues. Germline CDR1 and CDR2: SGHAT and FQNNGV.

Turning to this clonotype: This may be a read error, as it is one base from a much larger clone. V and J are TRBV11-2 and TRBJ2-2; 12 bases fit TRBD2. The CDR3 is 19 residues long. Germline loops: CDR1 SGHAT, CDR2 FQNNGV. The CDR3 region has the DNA TGTGCCAGCAGCTTAACGTGGGTGACTAGCGGGAGAGATACCGGGGAGCTGTCTTTT. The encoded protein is CASSLTWVTSGRDTGELSF.

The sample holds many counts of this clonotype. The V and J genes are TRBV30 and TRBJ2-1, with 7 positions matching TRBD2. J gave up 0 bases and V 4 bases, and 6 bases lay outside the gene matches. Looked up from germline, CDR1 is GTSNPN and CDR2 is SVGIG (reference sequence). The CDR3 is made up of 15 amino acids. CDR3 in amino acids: CAWNNGRSSYNEQFF. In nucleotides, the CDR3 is TGTGCCTGGAATAACGGGAGGAGCTCCTACAATGAGCAGTTCTTC.

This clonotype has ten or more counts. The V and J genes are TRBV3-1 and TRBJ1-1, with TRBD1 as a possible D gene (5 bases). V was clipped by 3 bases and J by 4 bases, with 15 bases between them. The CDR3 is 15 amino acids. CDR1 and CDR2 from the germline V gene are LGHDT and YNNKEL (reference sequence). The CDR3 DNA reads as TGTGCCAGCAGCCATTCAGGGCGATGGGGCACTGAAGCTTTCTTT. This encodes CASSHSGRWGTEAFF.

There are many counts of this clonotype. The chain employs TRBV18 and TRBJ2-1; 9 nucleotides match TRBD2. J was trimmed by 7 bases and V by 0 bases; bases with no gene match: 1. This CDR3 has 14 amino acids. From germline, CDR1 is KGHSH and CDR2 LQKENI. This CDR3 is CASSPPAGGNEQFF. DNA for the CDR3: TGTGCCAGCTCACCACCGGCGGGGGGGAATGAGCAGTTCTTC.

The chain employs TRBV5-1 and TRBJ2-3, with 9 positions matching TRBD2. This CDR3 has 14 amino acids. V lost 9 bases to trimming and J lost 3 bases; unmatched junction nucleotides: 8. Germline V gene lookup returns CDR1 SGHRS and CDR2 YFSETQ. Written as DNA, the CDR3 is TGCGCCACCAATAGCGGGAGAGGGACAGATACGCAGTATTTT. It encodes CATNSGRGTDTQYF.

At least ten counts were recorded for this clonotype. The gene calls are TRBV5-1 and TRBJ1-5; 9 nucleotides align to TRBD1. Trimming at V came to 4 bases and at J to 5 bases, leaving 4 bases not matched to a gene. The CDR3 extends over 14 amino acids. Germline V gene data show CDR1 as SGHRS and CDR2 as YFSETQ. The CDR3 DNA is TGCGCCAGCAGCGGGGACAGGGTGGATCAGCCCCAGCATTTT. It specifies CASSGDRVDQPQHF.

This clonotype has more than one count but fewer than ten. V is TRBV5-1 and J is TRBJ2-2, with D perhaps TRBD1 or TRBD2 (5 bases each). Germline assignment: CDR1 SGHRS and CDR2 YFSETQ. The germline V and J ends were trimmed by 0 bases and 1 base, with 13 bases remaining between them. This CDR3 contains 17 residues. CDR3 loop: CASSLEPGTMNTGELFF. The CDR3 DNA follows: TGCGCCAGCAGCTTGGAACCCGGGACCATGAACACCGGGGAGCTGTTTTTT.